This T cell receptor (beta chain) was sequenced during a study of neoadjuvant nivolumab and ipilimumab in lung cancer. This clone showed up just a few times. Germline V gene sequence: CDR1 MGHRA, CDR2 YSYEKL. CDR3 length equals 15 residues. Trimming took 0 bases from V and 5 from J, leaving 13 bases between them. Sequenced by immunoSEQ multiplex PCR; TCRdb stores in-frame clones only, minus some. The sample lists 8,000 to 10,000 clones, about 81% occurring once. This receptor was obtained from an adult with non-small cell lung cancer. This material consisted of peripheral blood, taken before neoadjuvant nivolumab, alone or with ipilimumab. V is TRBV4-1 and J is TRBJ1-2, with a weak D call TRBD1 (5 bases). CDR3 loop: CASSQDLGTEYGYTF. The CDR3 DNA sequence: TGCGCCAGCAGCCAAGATTTGGGGACGGAGTATGGCTACACCTTC.